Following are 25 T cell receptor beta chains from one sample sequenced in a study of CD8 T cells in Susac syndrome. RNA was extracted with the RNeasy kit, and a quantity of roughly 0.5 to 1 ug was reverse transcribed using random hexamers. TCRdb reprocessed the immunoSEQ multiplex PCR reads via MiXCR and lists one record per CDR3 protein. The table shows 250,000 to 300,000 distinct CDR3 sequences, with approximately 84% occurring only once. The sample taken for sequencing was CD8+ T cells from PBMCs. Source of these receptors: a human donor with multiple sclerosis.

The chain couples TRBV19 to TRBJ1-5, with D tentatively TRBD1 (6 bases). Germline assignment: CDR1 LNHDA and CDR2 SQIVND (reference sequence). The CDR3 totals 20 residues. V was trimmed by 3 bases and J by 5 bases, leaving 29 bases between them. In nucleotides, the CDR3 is TGTGCCAGTAGTATGGGACCGCCAGGGGCCGAATCCTGGTCCTATCAGCCCCAGCATTTT. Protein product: CASSMGPPGAESWSYQPQHF.

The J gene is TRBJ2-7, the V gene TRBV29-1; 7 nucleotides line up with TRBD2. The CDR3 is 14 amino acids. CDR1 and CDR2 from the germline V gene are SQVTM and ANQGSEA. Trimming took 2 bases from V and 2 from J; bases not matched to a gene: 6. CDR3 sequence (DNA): TGCAGCGTTGAACCGCGGGAGAGGCCCTACGAGCAGTACTTC. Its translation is CSVEPRERPYEQYF.

Here the CDR3 reads CASSVPGLYNEQFF. In DNA form, the CDR3 reads TGCGCCAGCAGCGTACCGGGACTATACAATGAGCAGTTCTTC. The J gene is TRBJ2-1, the V gene TRBV5-1, with 7 bases identical to TRBD2. The CDR3 extends over 14 amino acids. Trimming at V came to 4 bases and at J to 4 bases, leaving 5 bases not matched to a gene. CDR1 and CDR2 from the germline V gene are SGHRS and YFSETQ.

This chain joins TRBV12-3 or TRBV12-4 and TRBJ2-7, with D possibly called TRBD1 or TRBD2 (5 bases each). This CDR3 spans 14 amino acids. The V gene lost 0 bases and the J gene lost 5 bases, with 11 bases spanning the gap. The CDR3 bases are TGTGCCAGCAGTTTAGCGGGTGGGACGGACGAGCAGTACTTC. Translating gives CASSLAGGTDEQYF.

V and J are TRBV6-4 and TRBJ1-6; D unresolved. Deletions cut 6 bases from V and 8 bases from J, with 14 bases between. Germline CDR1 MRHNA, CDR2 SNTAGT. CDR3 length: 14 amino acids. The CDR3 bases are TGTGCCAGCAGAAGAAGACGGGTCGATTCACCCCTCCACTTT. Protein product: CASRRRRVDSPLHF.

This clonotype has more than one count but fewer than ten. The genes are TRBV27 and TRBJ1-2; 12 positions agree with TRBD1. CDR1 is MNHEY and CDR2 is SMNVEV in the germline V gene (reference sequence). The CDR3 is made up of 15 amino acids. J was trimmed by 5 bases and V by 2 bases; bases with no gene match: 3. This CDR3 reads CASSLGTGGSYGYTF. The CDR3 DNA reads TGTGCCAGCAGTTTAGGGACAGGGGGCTCTTATGGCTACACCTTC.

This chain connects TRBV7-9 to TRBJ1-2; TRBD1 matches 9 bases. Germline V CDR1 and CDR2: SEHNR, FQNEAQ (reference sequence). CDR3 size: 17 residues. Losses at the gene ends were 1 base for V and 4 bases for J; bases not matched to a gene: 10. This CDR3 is CASSLGGQGVFSYGYTF. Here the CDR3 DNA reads TGTGCCAGCAGCTTAGGGGGACAGGGTGTTTTCTCCTATGGCTACACCTTC.

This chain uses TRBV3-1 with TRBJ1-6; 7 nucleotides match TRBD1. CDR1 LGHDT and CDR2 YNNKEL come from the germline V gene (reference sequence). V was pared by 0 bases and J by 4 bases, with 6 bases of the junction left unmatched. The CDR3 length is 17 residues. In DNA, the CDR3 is TGTGCCAGCAGCCAAGATAGGCAGGGGGTGTATAATTCACCCCTCCACTTT. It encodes CASSQDRQGVYNSPLHF.

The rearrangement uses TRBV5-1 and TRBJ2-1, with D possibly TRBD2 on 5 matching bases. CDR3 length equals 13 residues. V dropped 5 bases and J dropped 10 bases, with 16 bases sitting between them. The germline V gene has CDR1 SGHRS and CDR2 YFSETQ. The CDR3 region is CASSQEEAMEQFF. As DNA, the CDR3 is TGCGCCAGCAGTCAGGAGGAAGCAATGGAGCAGTTCTTC.

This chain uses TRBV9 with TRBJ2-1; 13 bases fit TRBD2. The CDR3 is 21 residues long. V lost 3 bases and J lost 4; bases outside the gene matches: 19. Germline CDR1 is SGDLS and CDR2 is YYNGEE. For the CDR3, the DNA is TGTGCCAGCAGCGGACAAATTTCATCGGGACTAGCGGGATATGAGTACAATGAGCAGTTCTTC. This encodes CASSGQISSGLAGYEYNEQFF. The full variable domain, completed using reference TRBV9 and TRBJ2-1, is DSGVTQTPKHLITATGQRVTLRCSPRSGDLSVYWYQQSLDQGLQFLIQYYNGEERAKGNILERFSAQQFPDLHSELNLSSLELGDSALYFCASSGQISSGLAGYEYNEQFFGPGTRLTVL.

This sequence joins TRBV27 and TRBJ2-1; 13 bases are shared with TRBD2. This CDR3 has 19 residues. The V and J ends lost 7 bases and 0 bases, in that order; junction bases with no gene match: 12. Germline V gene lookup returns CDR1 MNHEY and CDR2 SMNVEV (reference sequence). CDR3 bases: TGTGCCAGCACCTCTGGGACTAGCGGGATGGGAGACTCCTACAATGAGCAGTTCTTC. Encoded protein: CASTSGTSGMGDSYNEQFF.

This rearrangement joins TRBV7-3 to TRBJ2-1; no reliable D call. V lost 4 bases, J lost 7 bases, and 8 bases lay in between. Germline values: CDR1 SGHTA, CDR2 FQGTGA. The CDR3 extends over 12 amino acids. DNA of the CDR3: TGTGCCAGCAGCTCGGACCTAAATGAGCAGTTCTTC. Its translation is CASSSDLNEQFF.

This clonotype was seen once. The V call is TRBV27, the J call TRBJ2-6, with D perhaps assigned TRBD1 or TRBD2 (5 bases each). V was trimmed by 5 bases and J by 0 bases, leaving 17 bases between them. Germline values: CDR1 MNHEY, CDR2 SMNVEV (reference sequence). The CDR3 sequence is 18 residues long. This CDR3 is CASSTRDGSFSGANVLTF. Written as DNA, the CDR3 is TGTGCCAGCAGTACACGGGACGGAAGCTTCTCTGGGGCCAACGTCCTGACTTTC.

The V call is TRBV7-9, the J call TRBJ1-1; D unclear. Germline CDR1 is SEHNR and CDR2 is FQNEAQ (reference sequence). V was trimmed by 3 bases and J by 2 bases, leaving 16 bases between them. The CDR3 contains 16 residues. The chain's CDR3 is CASSFLFKLKNTEAFF. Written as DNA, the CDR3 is TGTGCCAGCAGCTTTTTGTTTAAACTAAAAAACACTGAAGCTTTCTTT.

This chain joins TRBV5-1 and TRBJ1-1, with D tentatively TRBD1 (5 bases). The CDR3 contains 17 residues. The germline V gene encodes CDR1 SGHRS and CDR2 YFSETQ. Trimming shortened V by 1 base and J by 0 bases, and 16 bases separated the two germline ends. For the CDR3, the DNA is TGCGCCAGCAGCTTGCGCGAGGGGACGGGAATGAACACTGAAGCTTTCTTT. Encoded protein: CASSLREGTGMNTEAFF.

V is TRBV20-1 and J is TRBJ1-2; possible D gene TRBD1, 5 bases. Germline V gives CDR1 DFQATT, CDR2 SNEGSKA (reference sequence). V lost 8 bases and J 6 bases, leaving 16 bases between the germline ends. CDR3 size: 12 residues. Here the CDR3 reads CSLRQRVHGYTF. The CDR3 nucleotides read TGCAGTCTGAGACAGCGGGTCCATGGCTACACCTTC.

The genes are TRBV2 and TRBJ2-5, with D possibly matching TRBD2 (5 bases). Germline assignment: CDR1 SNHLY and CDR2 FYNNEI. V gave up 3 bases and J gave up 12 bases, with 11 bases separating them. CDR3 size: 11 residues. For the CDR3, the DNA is TGTGCCAGCAGTGATATGATGGGAGAGTACTTC. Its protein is CASSDMMGEYF.

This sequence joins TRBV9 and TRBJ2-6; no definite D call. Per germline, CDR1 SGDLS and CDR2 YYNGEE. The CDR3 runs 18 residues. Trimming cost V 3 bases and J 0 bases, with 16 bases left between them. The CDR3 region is CASSDKTEPDSGANVLTF. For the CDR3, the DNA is TGTGCCAGCAGCGACAAGACCGAGCCCGACTCTGGGGCCAACGTCCTGACTTTC.

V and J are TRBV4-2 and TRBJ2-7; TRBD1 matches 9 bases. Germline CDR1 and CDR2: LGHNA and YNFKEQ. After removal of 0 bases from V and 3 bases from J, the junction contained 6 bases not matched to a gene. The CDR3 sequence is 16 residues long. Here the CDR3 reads CASSQELPGQGYEQYF. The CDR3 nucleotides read TGTGCCAGCAGCCAAGAACTCCCGGGACAGGGCTACGAGCAGTACTTC.

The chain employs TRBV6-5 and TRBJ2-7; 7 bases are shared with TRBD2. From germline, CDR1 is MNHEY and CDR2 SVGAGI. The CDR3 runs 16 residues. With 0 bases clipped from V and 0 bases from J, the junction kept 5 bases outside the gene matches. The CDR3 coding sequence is TGTGCCAGCAGTTACTCGATAGCTAGCGGCTCCTACGAGCAGTACTTC. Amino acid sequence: CASSYSIASGSYEQYF.

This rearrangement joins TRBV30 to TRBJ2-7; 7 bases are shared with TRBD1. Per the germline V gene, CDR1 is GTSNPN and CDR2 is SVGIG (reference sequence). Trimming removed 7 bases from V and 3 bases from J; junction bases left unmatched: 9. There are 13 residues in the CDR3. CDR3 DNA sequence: TGTGCCTTGGGGCGACAGGGATACTACGAGCAGTACTTC. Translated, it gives CALGRQGYYEQYF.

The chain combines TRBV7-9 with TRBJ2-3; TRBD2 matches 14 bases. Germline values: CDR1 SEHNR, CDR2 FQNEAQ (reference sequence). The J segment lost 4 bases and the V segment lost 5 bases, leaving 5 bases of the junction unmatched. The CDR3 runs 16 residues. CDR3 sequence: CASSRTSGRWADTQYF. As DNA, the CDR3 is TGTGCCAGCAGCAGGACTAGCGGGAGGTGGGCAGATACGCAGTATTTT.

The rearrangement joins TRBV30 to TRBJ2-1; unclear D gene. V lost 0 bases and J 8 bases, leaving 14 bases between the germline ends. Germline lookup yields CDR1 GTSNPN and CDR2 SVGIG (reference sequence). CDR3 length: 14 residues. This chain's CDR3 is CAWSVRGDPDEQFF. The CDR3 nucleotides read TGTGCCTGGAGTGTACGCGGCGATCCGGATGAGCAGTTCTTC.

The CDR3 region has the DNA TGCAGTGCTAGAGGGGAGGAGGCGCCCACAGATACGCAGTATTTT. This translates into CSARGEEAPTDTQYF. The genes are TRBV20-1 and TRBJ2-3; TRBD2 is a possible D gene (6 bases). Germline values: CDR1 DFQATT, CDR2 SNEGSKA (reference sequence). The CDR3 spans 15 residues. Trimming took 1 base from V and 2 from J, leaving 13 bases between them.

The CDR3 DNA reads TGCGCCAGCAGTAAGGGTCTGGCGGGAGGGTACAATGAGCAGTTCTTC. Its protein is CASSKGLAGGYNEQFF. The chain links TRBV10-2 to TRBJ2-1; the match to TRBD2 covers 9 bases. Germline lookup yields CDR1 WSHSY and CDR2 SAAADI. V shed 5 bases, J shed 4 bases, and the junction held 9 bases outside the gene matches. CDR3 size: 16 residues.